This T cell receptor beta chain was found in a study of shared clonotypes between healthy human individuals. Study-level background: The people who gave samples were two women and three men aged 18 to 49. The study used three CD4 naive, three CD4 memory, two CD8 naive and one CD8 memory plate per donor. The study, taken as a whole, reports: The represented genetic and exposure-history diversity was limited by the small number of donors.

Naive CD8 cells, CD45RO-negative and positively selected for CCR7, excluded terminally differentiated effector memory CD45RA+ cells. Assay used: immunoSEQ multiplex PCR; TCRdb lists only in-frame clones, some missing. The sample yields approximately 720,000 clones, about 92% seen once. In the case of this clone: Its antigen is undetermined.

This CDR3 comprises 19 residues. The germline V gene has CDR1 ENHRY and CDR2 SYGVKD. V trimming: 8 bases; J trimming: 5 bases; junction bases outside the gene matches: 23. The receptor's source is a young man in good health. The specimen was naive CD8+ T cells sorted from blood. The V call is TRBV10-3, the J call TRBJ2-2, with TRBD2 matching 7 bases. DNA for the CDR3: TGTGCCATCTACGCCGGGACTGGCGGGACGGGGGGAGGGACCGGGGAGCTGTTTTTT. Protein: CAIYAGTGGTGGGTGELFF.